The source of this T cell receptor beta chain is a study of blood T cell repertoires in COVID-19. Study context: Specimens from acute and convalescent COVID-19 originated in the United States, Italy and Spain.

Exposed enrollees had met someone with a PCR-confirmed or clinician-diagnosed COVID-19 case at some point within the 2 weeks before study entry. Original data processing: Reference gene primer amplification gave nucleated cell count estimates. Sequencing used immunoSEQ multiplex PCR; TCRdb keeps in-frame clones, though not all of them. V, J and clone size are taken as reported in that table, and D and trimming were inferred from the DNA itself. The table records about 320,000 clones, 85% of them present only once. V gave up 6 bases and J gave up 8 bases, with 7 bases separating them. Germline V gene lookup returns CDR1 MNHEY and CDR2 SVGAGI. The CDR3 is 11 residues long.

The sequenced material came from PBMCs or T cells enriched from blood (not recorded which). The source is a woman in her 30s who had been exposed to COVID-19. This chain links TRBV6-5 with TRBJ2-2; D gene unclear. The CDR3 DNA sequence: TGTGCCAGCAGCCCCCTTGGGGAGCTGTTTTTT. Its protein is CASSPLGELFF.